This T cell receptor (beta chain) was identified during a study of CD8+CD57+ T cells in acquired aplastic anemia. All sequencing subjects had displayed CD8+CD57+ cell expansion on flow cytometry. The template for TCR beta VDJ and CDR3 sequence profiling was genomic DNA. TCRdb independently ran MiXCR on the reads; one entry per CDR3 protein. The table has a few hundred thousand distinct CDR3 sequences, under 40% seen once; the top ten hold nearly 0.85%. The V segment lost 6 bases and the J segment 0 bases; nucleotides outside the gene matches: 9. The germline V gene encodes CDR1 DFQATT and CDR2 SNEGSKA (reference sequence). The CDR3 consists of 16 residues.

The sample was sorted CD4+, CD8+, or CD8+CD57+ T cells (not recorded which) from PBMCs. This receptor was identified in a human donor with aplastic anemia. This chain connects TRBV20-1 to TRBJ1-4, with 8 bases matching TRBD1. The chain's CDR3 is CSATDRAAATNEKLFF. DNA for the CDR3: TGCAGTGCCACGGACAGGGCCGCCGCAACTAATGAAAAACTGTTTTTT.